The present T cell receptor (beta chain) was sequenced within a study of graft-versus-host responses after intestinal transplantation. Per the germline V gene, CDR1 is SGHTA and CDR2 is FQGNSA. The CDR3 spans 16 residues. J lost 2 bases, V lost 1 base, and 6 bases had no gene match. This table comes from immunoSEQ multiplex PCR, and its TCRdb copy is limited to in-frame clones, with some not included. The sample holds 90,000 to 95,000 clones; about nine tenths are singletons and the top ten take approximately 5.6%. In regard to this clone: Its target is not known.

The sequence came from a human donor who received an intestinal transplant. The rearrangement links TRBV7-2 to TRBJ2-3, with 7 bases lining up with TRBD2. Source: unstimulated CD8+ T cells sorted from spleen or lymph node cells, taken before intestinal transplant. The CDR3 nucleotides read TGTGCCAGCAGCTTAGGGGCGGGAGTAATCACAGATACGCAGTATTTT. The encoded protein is CASSLGAGVITDTQYF.